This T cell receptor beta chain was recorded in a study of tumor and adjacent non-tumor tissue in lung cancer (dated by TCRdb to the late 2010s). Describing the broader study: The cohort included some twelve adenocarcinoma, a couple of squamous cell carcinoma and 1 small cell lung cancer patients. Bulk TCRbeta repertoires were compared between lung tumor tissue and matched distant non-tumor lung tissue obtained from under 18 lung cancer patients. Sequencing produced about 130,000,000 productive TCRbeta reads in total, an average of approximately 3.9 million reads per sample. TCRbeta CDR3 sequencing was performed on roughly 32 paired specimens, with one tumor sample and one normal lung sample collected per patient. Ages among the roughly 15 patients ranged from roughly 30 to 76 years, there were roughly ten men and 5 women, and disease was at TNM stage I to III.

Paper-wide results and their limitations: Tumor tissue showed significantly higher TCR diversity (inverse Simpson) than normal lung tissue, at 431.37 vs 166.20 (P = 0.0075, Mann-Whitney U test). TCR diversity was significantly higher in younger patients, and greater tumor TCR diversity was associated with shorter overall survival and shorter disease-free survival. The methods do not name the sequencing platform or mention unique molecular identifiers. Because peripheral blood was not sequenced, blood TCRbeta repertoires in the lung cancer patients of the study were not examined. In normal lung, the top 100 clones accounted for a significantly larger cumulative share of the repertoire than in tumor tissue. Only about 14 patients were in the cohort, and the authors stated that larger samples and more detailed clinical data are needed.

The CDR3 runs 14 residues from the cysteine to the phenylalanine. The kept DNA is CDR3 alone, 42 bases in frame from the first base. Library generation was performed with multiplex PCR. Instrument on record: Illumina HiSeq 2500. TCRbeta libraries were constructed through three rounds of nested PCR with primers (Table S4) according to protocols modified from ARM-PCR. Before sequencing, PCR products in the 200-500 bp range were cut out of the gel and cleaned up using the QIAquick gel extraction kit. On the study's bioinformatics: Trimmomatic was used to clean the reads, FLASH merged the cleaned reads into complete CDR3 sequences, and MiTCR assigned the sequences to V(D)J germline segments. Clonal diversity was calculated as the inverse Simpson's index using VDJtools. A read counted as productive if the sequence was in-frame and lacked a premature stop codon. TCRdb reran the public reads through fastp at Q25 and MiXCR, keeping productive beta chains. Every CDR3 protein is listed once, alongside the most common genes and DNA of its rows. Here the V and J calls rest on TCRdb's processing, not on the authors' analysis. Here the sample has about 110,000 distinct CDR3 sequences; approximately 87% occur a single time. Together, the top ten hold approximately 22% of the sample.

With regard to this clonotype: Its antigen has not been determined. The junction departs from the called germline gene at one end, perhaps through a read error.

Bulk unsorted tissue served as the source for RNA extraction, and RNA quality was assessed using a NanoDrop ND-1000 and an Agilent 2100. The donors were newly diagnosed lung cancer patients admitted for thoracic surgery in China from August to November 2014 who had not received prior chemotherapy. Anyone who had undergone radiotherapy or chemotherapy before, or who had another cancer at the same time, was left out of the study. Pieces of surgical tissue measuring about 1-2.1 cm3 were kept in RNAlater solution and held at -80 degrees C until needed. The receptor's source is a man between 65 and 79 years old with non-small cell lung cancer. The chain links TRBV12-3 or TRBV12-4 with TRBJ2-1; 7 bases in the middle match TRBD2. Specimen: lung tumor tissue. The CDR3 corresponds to CASSLSSGLNEQFF. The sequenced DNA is TGTGCCAGTAGTTTAAGTAGCGGGCTGAATGAGCAGTTCTTC.